This T cell receptor beta chain is drawn from a study of T cells in Graves' hyperthyroidism and ophthalmopathy. Researchers took RNA transcripts and amplified the TCR beta CDR3 regions from them. Primed by the HTBI set, a first-round RT-PCR was run on the TCR CDR3. TCRdb processed the multiplex PCR reads anew with MiXCR; each CDR3 protein has one entry. Among more than 500,000 distinct CDR3 sequences listed, over 12% were seen once. This clonotype has a handful of counts. Trimming pared 2 bases from V and 3 bases from J, leaving 14 bases between. The germline CDR1 and CDR2 sequences are SGHTA and FQGTGA. This CDR3 has 15 residues.

The sample comprised blood. The genes are TRBV7-3 and TRBJ2-7, with a tentative D call TRBD1 (6 bases). This TCR was recovered from a woman in her thirties or forties with Graves' ophthalmopathy. For the CDR3, the DNA is TGTGCCAGCAGCTTATCTCCGGGACAAAACTACGAGCAGTACTTC. Amino acids: CASSLSPGQNYEQYF. Complete variable domain (other parts from reference TRBV7-3 and TRBJ2-7): GAGVSQTPSNKVTEKGKYVELRCDPISGHTALYWYRQSLGQGPEFLIYFQGTGAADDSGLPNDRFFAVRPEGSVSTLKIQRTERGDSAVYLCASSLSPGQNYEQYFGPGTRLTVT.